A selection of T cell receptor beta chains follows, all from one sample in a study of response to subunit inactivated influenza vaccine. TCRdb processed the RT-PCR reads anew with MiXCR; each CDR3 protein has one entry. This sample has fewer than 750,000 distinct CDR3 sequences, with about 15% found just once. The source material was PBMCs from blood, sampled 11 to 12 days after vaccination. All receptors derive from a man in his fifties or sixties who received an inactivated influenza vaccine. Both conserved end residues are part of each CDR3. The D gene is left open where the match is weak. Only part of the rows carry a size: once, few, many, or a class if the clone is expanded.

j_gene: TRBJ2-1; abundance: few; d_gene: TRBD2; v_gene: TRBV5-6; CDR3aa: CASSLLLAGGPSDNEQFF; CDR3nt: TGTGCCAGCAGCCTGCTGCTAGCGGGAGGGCCCTCGGATAATGAGCAGTTCTTC
j_gene: TRBJ2-5; abundance: -; d_gene: -; v_gene: TRBV20-1; CDR3aa: CSARKWETQYF; CDR3nt: TGCAGTGCGAGAAAATGGGAGACCCAGTACTTC
j_gene: TRBJ2-2; abundance: many; d_gene: TRBD1; v_gene: TRBV5-1; CDR3aa: CASRQDRVSAGELFF; CDR3nt: TGCGCCAGCAGACAGGACAGGGTCTCGGCCGGGGAGCTGTTTTTT
j_gene: TRBJ2-2; abundance: few; d_gene: -; v_gene: TRBV20-1; CDR3aa: CSARAVTGELFF; CDR3nt: TGCAGTGCTAGAGCGGTTACCGGGGAGCTGTTTTTT
j_gene: TRBJ1-2; abundance: -; d_gene: -; v_gene: TRBV2; CDR3aa: CASTASLNYGYTF; CDR3nt: TGTGCCAGCACAGCCTCGCTTAACTATGGCTACACCTTC
j_gene: TRBJ2-1; abundance: -; d_gene: -; v_gene: TRBV5-1; CDR3aa: CASSWNGDEQFF; CDR3nt: TGCGCCAGCAGCTGGAACGGGGATGAGCAGTTCTTC
j_gene: TRBJ2-5; abundance: many; d_gene: -; v_gene: TRBV28; CDR3aa: CASRRAGYGETQYF; CDR3nt: TGTGCCAGCAGGCGGGCGGGATATGGGGAGACCCAGTACTTC
j_gene: TRBJ2-3; abundance: few; d_gene: -; v_gene: TRBV6-5; CDR3aa: CASSYSNGPRADTQYF; CDR3nt: TGTGCCAGCAGTTACTCGAACGGGCCAAGGGCAGATACGCAGTATTTT
j_gene: TRBJ2-1; abundance: many; d_gene: -; v_gene: TRBV30; CDR3aa: CAWEGGHVFLGEQFF; CDR3nt: TGTGCCTGGGAGGGGGGTCATGTCTTTCTAGGTGAGCAGTTCTTC
j_gene: TRBJ1-2; abundance: few; d_gene: TRBD1; v_gene: TRBV28; CDR3aa: CASSTGTGTVGYTF; CDR3nt: TGTGCCAGCAGCACCGGGACAGGGACGGTGGGCTACACCTTC
j_gene: TRBJ1-5; abundance: -; d_gene: -; v_gene: TRBV7-2; CDR3aa: CASSLGVGAPSNQPQHF; CDR3nt: TGTGCCAGCAGCCTCGGCGTGGGGGCCCCTAGCAATCAGCCCCAGCATTTT
j_gene: TRBJ2-2; abundance: -; d_gene: -; v_gene: TRBV7-2; CDR3aa: CASSNYGELFF; CDR3nt: TGTGCCAGCAGCAATTACGGGGAGCTGTTTTTT
j_gene: TRBJ2-7; abundance: -; d_gene: TRBD1; v_gene: TRBV12-3/TRBV12-4; CDR3aa: CASRPTGALYEQYF; CDR3nt: TGTGCCAGCAGACCGACAGGGGCCCTCTACGAGCAGTACTTC
j_gene: TRBJ1-1; abundance: -; d_gene: TRBD1; v_gene: TRBV20-1; CDR3aa: CSARDAQGDTEAFF; CDR3nt: TGCAGTGCTAGAGACGCACAGGGGGACACTGAAGCTTTCTTT